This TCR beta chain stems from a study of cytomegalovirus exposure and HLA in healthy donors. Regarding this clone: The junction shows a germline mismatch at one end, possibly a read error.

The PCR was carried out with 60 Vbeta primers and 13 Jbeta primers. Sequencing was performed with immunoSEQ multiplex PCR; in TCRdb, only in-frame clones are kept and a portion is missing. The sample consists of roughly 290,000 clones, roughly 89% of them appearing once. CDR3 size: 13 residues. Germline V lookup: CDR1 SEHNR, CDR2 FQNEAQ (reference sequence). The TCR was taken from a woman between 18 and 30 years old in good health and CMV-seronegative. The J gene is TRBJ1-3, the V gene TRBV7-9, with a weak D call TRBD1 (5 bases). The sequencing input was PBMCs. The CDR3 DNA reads TGTTCCAGCAGCTGGCGGGGGGGAAACACCATATATTTT. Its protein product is CSSSWRGGNTIYF.